This record covers a single T cell receptor (beta chain). Its antigen has not been determined. No much larger clone exists at a distance of one base, and base qualities are not known. The record originates from a study of blood T cells in healthy people across ages (dated by TCRdb to between 2015 and 2016). Notes on the research overall: Template switching captured roughly one uniquely barcoded TCR beta cDNA molecule per two T cells in model experiments. The study measured age-related changes in TCR beta repertoire diversity using deep sequencing normalized with unique cDNA molecular identifiers. The donors were divided into four age groups: young (average around 17 years), middle-aged (around 41), aged (approximately 59) and long-lived (more than 75). To avoid experimental bias, donors of different ages were randomly spread across the sequencing lanes. Using the same blood draw, the study looked at two additional independent replicas of 1 million unique cDNA reads for two donors, one aged 18 to 30 and the other aged 80 or older.

The CDR3 measures 16 amino acids from cysteine to phenylalanine. Here the CDR3 DNA is all that survives: 48 bases in frame from base 1. V is cut back by 0 bases and J by 7 bases, with 11 bases in the junction unmatched. Via the germline V gene (reference sequence), CDR1 is MNHNY and CDR2 SVGAGI. Study-wide findings and limitations: Compared with the aged group, the long-lived group had more naive CD4+ T cells, fewer expanded clones and increased TCR diversity, a pattern suggesting age selection. The percentage of naive T cells measured by flow cytometry correlated strongly with observed TCR beta diversity. As age increased, observed TCR beta diversity per million T cells dropped in a roughly linear way, and a significant reduction was already evident by age 40. The CMV infection status of donors was not known, potentially confounding age-related changes in expanded clonotypes. Estimates of total diversity based on one million sequenced T cells were considered lower bounds and underestimates. Bulk unsorted PBMC profiling prevented conclusive comparison of naive and antigen-experienced compartments.

The approximately 39 donors, aged roughly 6 to 90 years, were systemically healthy Caucasian individuals from Russia. Ten milliliters of peripheral blood were drawn from each donor into EDTA-treated Vacutainer tubes. PBMCs were isolated by Ficoll-Paque density-gradient centrifugation, with at least 6 million obtained per sample. Trizol reagent was used to extract total RNA from PBMCs, with at least 5.5 micrograms per sample. Naive CD45RAhigh/CD27high T cell percentages were measured by flow cytometry on a PBMC aliquot from every donor. The library was obtained by 5' RACE. TCRdb names Illumina HiSeq 2500 as the instrument used. A second PCR of about 6 to 11 cycles was performed with a sample-barcoded 5' primer and a J-beta primer mix. Each TCR beta cDNA molecule received a unique molecular identifier from a template-switch 5' adaptor carrying 12 random nucleotides. At least 2.5 million CDR3-containing paired-end reads were obtained from each sample. All of the RNA was converted into first-strand cDNA using the Mint cDNA synthesis kit, with a TRBC-specific oligonucleotide serving as the primer. After uracil-DNA glycosylase treatment, a first 18-cycle PCR used universal primers M1SS and BC2_uni_R on all cDNA. Per the source publication's procedure: For normalization, 1 million high-quality reads were randomly selected from each sample, with every read carrying a distinct molecular identifier. Instead of being binned into consensus sequences, reads with shared molecular identifiers were discarded. MiTCR, run with a Q25 quality threshold and the strictest error-elimination algorithm, handled CDR3 identification, clonotype clustering and error correction. Lower-bound total TCR beta diversity was estimated with a nonparametric unseen species model using Euler transformation. Starting from the raw public reads, TCRdb applied fastp trimming at Q25, assembled clones with MiXCR and retained in-frame beta chains. Duplicate CDR3 protein sequences are folded into a single record with the most common DNA and genes. TCRdb, not the original authors, processed these V and J calls. The sample includes about 2 million distinct CDR3 sequences, with about 50% observed a single time. 2.1% of the sample is taken by the ten largest.

Material for sequencing was blood. The TCR was taken from a woman aged 40-49 years in good health. The rearranged chain carries TRBV6-6 and TRBJ2-5, and 7 bases in between align with TRBD2. The DNA sequence follows: TGTGCCAGCAGTTACTCGGGGGGGAGCCTGGGAGGGACCCAGTACTTC. The encoded protein is CASSYSGGSLGGTQYF.